Included here is one T cell receptor beta chain sequence, with context. Its antigen is as yet unknown. Single viable CD3+CD4+CD8-CD45RO+ cells were sorted as the memory CD4+ T cells. CD4+ T cells were isolated by positive magnetic selection. The sample is drawn from a study of memory CD4+ T cells and cytomegalovirus serostatus. Looking at the study overall: Healthy Belgian adult donors included about nine CMV-positive and 24 CMV-negative people. Broader study findings: CD4+ memory repertoires contained 67 of 164 reported CMV TCRbeta sequences.

In the original processing: After removing out-of-frame reads, approximately 2 million distinct TCRbeta sequences remained. The data were produced by immunoSEQ multiplex PCR, yet TCRdb's version contains in-frame clones alone and is incomplete. The V and J calls and clone size were taken over from that table, and D and trimming were inferred from the DNA. The sample holds 35,000 to 50,000 clones, around 78% seen once. The specimen sequenced was memory CD4+ T cells from blood. The source of this sequence is an adult in good health and CMV-seronegative.

CDR3 bases: TGTGCCAGCAGCTTTGGGACAGGGGGAGTTCAAGGGCAGTACTTC. Protein: CASSFGTGGVQGQYF. This chain uses TRBV7-9 with TRBJ2-7, with TRBD1 matching 11 bases. This CDR3 region has 15 residues. The germline V gene encodes CDR1 SEHNR and CDR2 FQNEAQ (reference sequence). V shed 3 bases, J shed 9 bases, and the junction held 10 bases outside the gene matches.